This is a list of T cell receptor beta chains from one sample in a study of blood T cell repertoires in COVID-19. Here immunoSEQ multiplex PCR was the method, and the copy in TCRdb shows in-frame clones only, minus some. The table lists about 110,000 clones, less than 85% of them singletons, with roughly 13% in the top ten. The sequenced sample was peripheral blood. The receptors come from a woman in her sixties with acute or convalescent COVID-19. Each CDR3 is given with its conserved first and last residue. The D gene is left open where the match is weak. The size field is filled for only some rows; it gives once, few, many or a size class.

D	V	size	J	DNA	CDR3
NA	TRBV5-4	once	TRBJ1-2	TGTGCCAGCAGCCTCCCAGGGGACTATGGCTACACCTTC	CASSLPGDYGYTF
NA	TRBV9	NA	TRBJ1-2	TGTGCCAGCAGCGGAGCCGGTTTGGGCGAAGGCTACACCTTC	CASSGAGLGEGYTF
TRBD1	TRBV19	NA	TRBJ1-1	TGTGCCAGTACCCCGGGACAGAGATATGAAGCTTTCTTT	CASTPGQRYEAFF
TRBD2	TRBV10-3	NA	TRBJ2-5	TGTGCCACAACTAGCGGGAGGGAACAGACCCAGTACTTC	CATTSGREQTQYF
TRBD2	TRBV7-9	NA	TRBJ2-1	TGTGCCAGCAGGACAAGCGGGGCCTCCTCCTACAATGAGCAGTTCTTC	CASRTSGASSYNEQFF
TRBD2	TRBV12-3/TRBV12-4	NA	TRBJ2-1	TGTGCCAGCAGTTTAAGGCTAGCGGGTGAGCAGTTCTTC	CASSLRLAGEQFF
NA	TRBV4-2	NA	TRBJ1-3	TGTGCCAGCAGCCCTACGGACAGTAAATACTCTGGAAACACCATATATTTT	CASSPTDSKYSGNTIYF
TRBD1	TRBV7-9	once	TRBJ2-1	TGTGCCAGCAGTCCGACCGGGACAGGGCCCAATGAGCAGTTCTTC	CASSPTGTGPNEQFF
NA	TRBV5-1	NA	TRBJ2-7	TGCGCCAGCAGCTTGGGCAGGTCCTTAACCTACGAGCAGTACTTC	CASSLGRSLTYEQYF
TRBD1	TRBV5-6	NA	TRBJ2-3	TGTGCCAGCAGCTTTCTGGGACAGGGTATGACAGATACGCAGTATTTT	CASSFLGQGMTDTQYF
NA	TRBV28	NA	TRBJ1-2	TGTGCCAGCAGTTCGGGGGGACACTATGGCTACACCTTC	CASSSGGHYGYTF
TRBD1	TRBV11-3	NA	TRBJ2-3	TGTGCCAGCAGCTCGGGACAGGGGTCCGGAGATACGCAGTATTTT	CASSSGQGSGDTQYF
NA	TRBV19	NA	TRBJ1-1	TGTGCCAGTAGTATAGAACAGGGCAGCGCTGAAGCTTTCTTT	CASSIEQGSAEAFF
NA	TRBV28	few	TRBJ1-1	TGTGCCAGCAGTTTAAGGAGTCACTATTTAATGGAAGCTTTCTTT	CASSLRSHYLMEAFF
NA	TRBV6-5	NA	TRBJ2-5	TGTGCCAGCAGCCGGAGAAGGGAGGAGCTCCAGTACTTC	CASSRRREELQYF
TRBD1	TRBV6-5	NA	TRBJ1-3	TGTGCCAGCAGGTCCACAGGGGAGTCTGGAAACACCATATATTTT	CASRSTGESGNTIYF
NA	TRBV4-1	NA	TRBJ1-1	TGCGCCAGCAGCGAACTGGGACTGAGATCGATGAACACTGAAGCTTTCTTT	CASSELGLRSMNTEAFF
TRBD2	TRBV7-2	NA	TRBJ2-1	TGTGCCAGCAGCGCGACTAGCGGGGGGGCTAATGAGCAGTTCTTC	CASSATSGGANEQFF
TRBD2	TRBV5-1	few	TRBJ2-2	TGCGCCAGCAGCTCGAGACTAGCGGGGTACACCGGGGAGCTGTTTTTT	CASSSRLAGYTGELFF
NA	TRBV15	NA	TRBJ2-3	TGTGCCACCAGTCGGTATCCCAGGTCGAGCACAGATACGCAGTATTTT	CATSRYPRSSTDTQYF
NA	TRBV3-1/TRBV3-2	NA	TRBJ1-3	TGTGCCAGCAGCCAAACACCTTCTGCCATATATTTT	CASSQTPSAIYF
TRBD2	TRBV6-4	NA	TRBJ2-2	TGTGCCAGCAGCCCCCCGGTTGGGCGGGAGGTGGTGCTGTTTTTT	CASSPPVGREVVLFF
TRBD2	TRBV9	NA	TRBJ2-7	TGTGCCAGCAGCCGACATAGCGGGAGGGCCGGGACCTACGAGCAGTACTTC	CASSRHSGRAGTYEQYF
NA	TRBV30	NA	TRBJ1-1	TGTGCCTGGAGTGTTGGGACTTCCTCCGTCGGAGCTTTCTTT	CAWSVGTSSVGAFF
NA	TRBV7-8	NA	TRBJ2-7	TGTGCCAGCAGCGTTAATAGCGGATGGAGCTCCTACGAGCAGTACTTC	CASSVNSGWSSYEQYF
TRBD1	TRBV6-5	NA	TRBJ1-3	TGTGCCAGCAGTTTGGACAGGAAATTTGGAAACACCATATATTTT	CASSLDRKFGNTIYF
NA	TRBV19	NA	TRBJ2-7	TGTGCCAGTACCTCCCTTGAGGTCAGGGTAAGCTACGAGCAGTACTTC	CASTSLEVRVSYEQYF
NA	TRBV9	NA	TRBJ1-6	TGTGCCAGCAGCGTTGCCCAATTCGCGTATAATTCACCCCTCCACTTT	CASSVAQFAYNSPLHF
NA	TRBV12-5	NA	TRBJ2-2	TGTGCTAGTGGTTCCGCGGGGAACACCGGGGAGCTGTTTTTT	CASGSAGNTGELFF
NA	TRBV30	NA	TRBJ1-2	TGTGCCTGGAGGCCGGGGACTAACTATGGCTACACCTTC	CAWRPGTNYGYTF
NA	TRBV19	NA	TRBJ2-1	TGTGCCAGTAGTATAGGAGGAGCGCACAATGAGCAGTTCTTC	CASSIGGAHNEQFF
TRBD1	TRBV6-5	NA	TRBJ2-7	TGTGCCAGCAGTTACCGGGACAGCGAGTCCTACGAGCAGTACTTC	CASSYRDSESYEQYF
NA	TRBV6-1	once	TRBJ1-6	TGTGCCAGCAGTGAAGCCCCGGGACAAGTAGGCTCACCCCTCCACTTT	CASSEAPGQVGSPLHF
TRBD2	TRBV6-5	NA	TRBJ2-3	TGTGCCAGCAGTTACTCAGGACTAGCGGGGGAGGATACGCAGTATTTT	CASSYSGLAGEDTQYF
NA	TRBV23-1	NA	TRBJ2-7	TGCGCCAGCAGTCCACCGGGGATCCTCGAGCAGTACTTC	CASSPPGILEQYF
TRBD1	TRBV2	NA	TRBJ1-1	TGTGCCAGCATTCGGACAGGGGTGACTGAAGCTTTCTTT	CASIRTGVTEAFF
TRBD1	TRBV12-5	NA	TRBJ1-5	TGTGCTAGCTCGACAGGGGGTGTTTATCAGCCCCAGCATTTT	CASSTGGVYQPQHF
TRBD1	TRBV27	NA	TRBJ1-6	TGTGCCAGCAGTTTCCTCACAGGGGGTAATTCACCCCTCCACTTT	CASSFLTGGNSPLHF
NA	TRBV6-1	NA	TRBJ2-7	TGTGCCAGCAGTGAAAATCCGGTCTCCTACGAGCAGTACTTC	CASSENPVSYEQYF
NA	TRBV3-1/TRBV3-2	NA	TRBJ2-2	TGTGCCAGCAGCCAAATGAGGGACACCGGGGAGCTGTTTTTT	CASSQMRDTGELFF
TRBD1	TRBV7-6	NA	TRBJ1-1	TGTGCCAGCAGCTTAGACGCAGGGGGGATTAACACTGAAGCTTTCTTT	CASSLDAGGINTEAFF
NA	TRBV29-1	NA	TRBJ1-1	TGCAGCATTTCCGGGACATTGAACACTGAAGCTTTCTTT	CSISGTLNTEAFF
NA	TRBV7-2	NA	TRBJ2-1	TGTGCCAGCAGCTTCATTGCGAACTACAATGAGCAGTTCTTC	CASSFIANYNEQFF
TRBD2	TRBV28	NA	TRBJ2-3	TGTGCCAGCCCCCCCCGTTTAGGATTAGCGGGCCCAGATACGCAGTATTTT	CASPPRLGLAGPDTQYF
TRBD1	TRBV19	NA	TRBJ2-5	TGTGCCAGTAGTAGGGACAGGGCCCAAGAGACCCAGTACTTC	CASSRDRAQETQYF
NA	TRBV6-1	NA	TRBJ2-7	TGTGCCAGCAGTGAGATTTTAGTTGCGCGCTACTTC	CASSEILVARYF
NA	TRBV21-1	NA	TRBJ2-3	TGTGCCAGCAGCAGACCCCTACTCCCCCCCCCAGGGATGAGTGGAACAGATACGCAGTATTTT	CASSRPLLPPPGMSGTDTQYF
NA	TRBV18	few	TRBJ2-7	TGTGCCAGCTCTTACCCGAGCGGAGCAGATTACGAGCAGTACTTC	CASSYPSGADYEQYF
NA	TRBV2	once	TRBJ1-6	TGTGCCAGCAGTGAAGGGCAGGGCTCCTATAATTCACCCCTCCACTTT	CASSEGQGSYNSPLHF
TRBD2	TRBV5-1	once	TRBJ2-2	TGCGCCAGCAGCTCTGGGGGGGTAACCGGGGAGCTGTTTTTT	CASSSGGVTGELFF
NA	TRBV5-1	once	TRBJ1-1	TGCGCCAGCAGCCCGCAACCTTGGGCCATGAACACTGAAGCTTTCTTT	CASSPQPWAMNTEAFF
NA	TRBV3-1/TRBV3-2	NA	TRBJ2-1	TGTGCCAGCAGCGCGGTCCCTGGTCAGGGCTACAATGAGCAGTTCTTC	CASSAVPGQGYNEQFF